Each of the 28 T cell receptor beta chains below was sequenced from the same sample in a study of blood T cell repertoires in COVID-19. Assay: immunoSEQ multiplex PCR; the TCRdb copy retains only in-frame clones and omits some. The sample shows about 35,000 clones, roughly 80% of them seen only once. Sequences were obtained from peripheral blood. The source is a man in his 60s in a cohort sampled during active COVID-19.

This clone was found a few times. This sequence joins TRBV29-1 and TRBJ2-3, with TRBD2 as a possible D gene (5 bases). V lost 7 bases and J lost 5, with 19 bases in between. Looked up from germline, CDR1 is SQVTM and CDR2 is ANQGSEA. This CDR3 is built from 14 residues. CDR3 region: CSAVGPGSVDTQYF. CDR3 nucleotides: TGCAGCGCCGTGGGCCCGGGGTCAGTAGATACGCAGTATTTT.

This sequence joins TRBV28 and TRBJ2-1, with 8 bases lining up with TRBD2. CDR3 length equals 19 residues. Trimming removed 5 bases from V and 3 bases from J; junction bases left unmatched: 18. Germline values: CDR1 MDHEN, CDR2 SYDVKM. Written as DNA, the CDR3 is TGTGCCAGCAGTCCGGGACTAGGTATTGTCAACGTCGTCTACAATGAGCAGTTCTTC. It yields the protein CASSPGLGIVNVVYNEQFF.

This sequence joins TRBV6-5 and TRBJ2-1; D gene ambiguous. The germline V gene has CDR1 MNHEY and CDR2 SVGAGI. This CDR3 spans 14 amino acids. The V gene lost 5 bases and the J gene lost 1 base, with 9 bases spanning the gap. CDR3 in DNA: TGTGCCAGCAGTCCAATCGGTTCCTACAATGAGCAGTTCTTC. This sequence encodes CASSPIGSYNEQFF.

J is TRBJ1-5 and V is TRBV6-2 or TRBV6-3; a possible D gene is TRBD1 (6 bases). CDR1 is MNHEY, CDR2 SVGEGT, per germline. Trimming cost V 5 bases and J 6 bases, with 11 bases left between them. This CDR3 contains 13 residues. The CDR3 reads CASSRQGRQPQHF. The CDR3 coding sequence is TGTGCCAGCAGTCGTCAGGGGCGTCAGCCCCAGCATTTT.

The chain joins TRBV30 to TRBJ2-7, with D perhaps matching TRBD1 (5 bases). The CDR3 spans 14 residues. Trimming pared 6 bases from V and 2 bases from J, leaving 17 bases between. CDR1 is GTSNPN and CDR2 is SVGIG in the germline V gene (reference sequence). CDR3 sequence: CACQKGQGPYEQYF. The DNA for the CDR3 is TGTGCCTGCCAGAAGGGGCAGGGCCCCTACGAGCAGTACTTC.

This sequence joins TRBV5-1 and TRBJ2-7; 7 bases fit TRBD1. V shed 0 bases, J shed 6 bases, and the junction held 6 bases outside the gene matches. Germline V CDR1 and CDR2: SGHRS, YFSETQ. There are 14 residues in the CDR3. CDR3 protein: CASSLDRGKGEQYF. Here the CDR3 DNA reads TGCGCCAGCAGCTTGGACAGGGGAAAGGGCGAGCAGTACTTC. Full variable domain (rest looked up from reference TRBV5-1 and TRBJ2-7): KAGVTQTPRYLIKTRGQQVTLSCSPISGHRSVSWYQQTPGQGLQFLFEYFSETQRNKGNFPGRFSGRQFSNSRSEMNVSTLELGDSALYLCASSLDRGKGEQYFGPGTRLTVT.

This chain uses TRBV2 with TRBJ2-7, with 8 bases matching TRBD1. Germline V lookup: CDR1 SNHLY, CDR2 FYNNEI. The CDR3 runs 14 residues. Trimming at V came to 3 bases and at J to 0 bases, leaving 1 base not matched to a gene. DNA of the CDR3: TGTGCCAGCAGTGATACAGGGGGCTCCTACGAGCAGTACTTC. Amino acids: CASSDTGGSYEQYF.

This clone occurred once. This chain uses TRBV2 with TRBJ1-4, with D possibly being TRBD1 (6 bases). The CDR3 is 15 amino acids. Trimming removed 7 bases at V and 3 bases at J, with 15 bases between. Germline lookup yields CDR1 SNHLY and CDR2 FYNNEI. CDR3 residues: CASKGGSGANEKLFF. DNA of the CDR3: TGTGCCAGCAAGGGGGGGTCCGGAGCTAATGAAAAACTGTTTTTT.

This clone showed up just once. The gene calls are TRBV11-3 and TRBJ1-1; D remains unclear. The CDR3 sequence is 14 residues long. V was shortened by 3 bases and J by 0 bases, with 8 bases between the two germline ends. Germline lookup yields CDR1 SGHNT and CDR2 YENEEA. CDR3 in amino acids: CASSLGSLNTEAFF. The CDR3 bases are TGTGCCAGCAGCTTGGGCAGCCTGAACACTGAAGCTTTCTTT.

The chain links TRBV28 to TRBJ2-7, with 13 bases fitting TRBD2. J was trimmed by 5 bases and V by 2 bases; bases with no gene match: 0. This CDR3 region has 14 residues. Germline loops: CDR1 MDHEN, CDR2 SYDVKM. CDR3 coding DNA: TGTGCCAGCAGTTTAGGACTAGCGGGGGACGAGCAGTACTTC. It specifies CASSLGLAGDEQYF.

This rearrangement joins TRBV5-1 to TRBJ2-5; 7 bases fit TRBD1. CDR3 size: 14 residues. Germline values: CDR1 SGHRS, CDR2 YFSETQ. V shed 2 bases, J shed 4 bases, and the junction held 5 bases outside the gene matches. CDR3 residues: CASSFRGQGETQYF. As DNA, the CDR3 is TGCGCCAGCAGCTTTAGGGGGCAGGGAGAGACCCAGTACTTC.

The rearrangement links TRBV15 to TRBJ2-7; 8 bases align to TRBD2. This CDR3 has 15 residues. In germline, CDR1 is LNHNV, CDR2 YYDKDF (reference sequence). The V and J ends lost 3 bases and 2 bases, in that order; junction bases with no gene match: 6. The CDR3 sequence: CATSSNKRGTYEQYF. The CDR3 DNA sequence: TGTGCCACCAGCAGTAACAAGCGGGGGACCTACGAGCAGTACTTC.

This sequence joins TRBV10-2 and TRBJ2-3; 12 nucleotides line up with TRBD2. CDR1 WSHSY and CDR2 SAAADI come from the germline V gene. V was pared by 3 bases and J by 1 base, with 8 bases of the junction left unmatched. CDR3 length equals 18 residues. CDR3 in DNA: TGCGCCAGCAGTGAAGGGGCTAGCGGGGGGGCCGGCACAGATACGCAGTATTTT. Its translation: CASSEGASGGAGTDTQYF.

The chain is built from TRBV4-2 and TRBJ2-5, with D hard to call. The CDR3 has 15 amino acids. Germline CDR1 is LGHNA and CDR2 is YNFKEQ. V was shortened by 0 bases and J by 0 bases, with 8 bases between the two germline ends. The CDR3 sequence: CASSQDGSYQETQYF. The CDR3, as DNA: TGTGCCAGCAGCCAAGACGGTTCGTACCAAGAGACCCAGTACTTC.

V is TRBV5-6 and J is TRBJ2-4; D is possibly TRBD2 (6 bases). Trimming removed 0 bases at V and 0 bases at J, with 13 bases between. This CDR3 is 17 amino acids long. Germline V gene sequence: CDR1 SGHDT, CDR2 YYEEEE. CDR3: CASSLEAGTLAKNIQYF. CDR3 nucleotide sequence: TGTGCCAGCAGCTTGGAAGCAGGGACTCTAGCCAAAAACATTCAGTACTTC.

The chain employs TRBV10-3 and TRBJ1-2, with TRBD1 matching over 8 bases. J gave up 6 bases and V 2 bases, and 8 bases lay outside the gene matches. This CDR3 is 15 amino acids long. The germline gives CDR1 ENHRY, CDR2 SYGVKD. CDR3 protein: CAISEVAQGANGYTF. The CDR3 coding sequence is TGTGCCATCAGTGAGGTAGCCCAGGGGGCGAATGGCTACACCTTC.

This chain joins TRBV2 and TRBJ1-1; possibly TRBD1 for D (5 bases). Germline V gene sequence: CDR1 SNHLY, CDR2 FYNNEI. The CDR3 runs 16 residues. Between the trimmed V and J ends, which lost 8 bases and 4 bases, there was a span of 23 bases. The CDR3 region has the DNA TGTGCCAGCCTCAGCGAGGCCGGGACGGAGGGCACTGAAGCTTTCTTT. Amino acids: CASLSEAGTEGTEAFF.

The chain has TRBV14 and TRBJ2-1; possibly TRBD1 for D (5 bases). In germline, CDR1 is SGHDN, CDR2 FVKESK. The CDR3 runs to 16 residues. Trimming stripped 4 bases from V and 3 bases from J, with 16 bases between. Here the CDR3 DNA reads TGTGCCAGCAGCCTCGGGCAGGGCCTGGGCTACAATGAGCAGTTCTTC. This translates into CASSLGQGLGYNEQFF.

The chain has TRBV7-2 and TRBJ2-5; 8 bases align to TRBD2. V gave up 2 bases and J gave up 0 bases; unmatched junction bases: 2. Germline CDR1 is SGHTA and CDR2 is FQGNSA. The CDR3 sequence is 15 residues long. CDR3 nucleotides: TGTGCCAGCAGCTTACCTAGCGGGTACCAAGAGACCCAGTACTTC. Translated, it gives CASSLPSGYQETQYF.

CDR3 region: CASSKQGRGNTEAFF. For the CDR3, the DNA is TGTGCCAGTAGTAAGCAGGGGAGGGGGAACACTGAAGCTTTCTTT. This chain joins TRBV19 and TRBJ1-1, with D perhaps matching TRBD1 (6 bases). CDR1 LNHDA and CDR2 SQIVND come from the germline V gene (reference sequence). Deletions cut 4 bases from V and 1 base from J, with 13 bases between. CDR3 size: 15 residues. The full variable domain, in which reference TRBV19 and TRBJ1-1 provide the parts outside the CDR3, is DGGITQSPKYLFRKEGQNVTLSCEQNLNHDAMYWYRQDPGQGLRLIYYSQIVNDFQKGDIAEGYSVSREKKESFPLTVTSAQKNPTAFYLCASSKQGRGNTEAFFGQGTRLTVV.

The chain is built from TRBV6-5 and TRBJ2-3; 10 bases map to TRBD2. Germline assignment: CDR1 MNHEY and CDR2 SVGAGI. V lost 8 bases, J lost 4 bases, and 6 bases stayed unmatched. This CDR3 spans 14 amino acids. The CDR3 DNA reads TGTGCCAGCTCAGCGGGGGGGCCAGCAGATACGCAGTATTTT. Encoded protein: CASSAGGPADTQYF.

In this sample, this clone turned up once. V is TRBV6-5 and J is TRBJ1-5; D is undetermined. The CDR3 is 14 amino acids. Germline CDR1 reads MNHEY; CDR2 reads SVGAGI. Trimming took 7 bases from V and 4 from J, leaving 14 bases between them. DNA of the CDR3: TGTGCCAGCACCGAAGGGTCGGGGAATCAGCCCCAGCATTTT. Translated: CASTEGSGNQPQHF.

This clone has only one observation. The rearrangement links TRBV4-3 to TRBJ2-7, with TRBD2 identical over 7 bases. The CDR3 extends over 14 amino acids. J gave up 5 bases and V 4 bases, and 8 bases lay outside the gene matches. CDR1 is LGHNA, CDR2 YSLEER, per germline. The CDR3 spells CASSLGGRGDEQYF. The CDR3 DNA reads TGCGCCAGCAGCCTGGGAGGGCGGGGAGACGAGCAGTACTTC.

This chain links TRBV5-1 with TRBJ2-7; a weak D match, TRBD2 (6 bases). V was trimmed by 5 bases and J by 7 bases, leaving 19 bases between them. Germline V lookup: CDR1 SGHRS, CDR2 YFSETQ. This CDR3 contains 14 residues. The CDR3 reads CASRGPGEGREQYF. CDR3 DNA sequence: TGCGCCAGCAGGGGACCGGGGGAAGGTAGGGAGCAGTACTTC.

The V call is TRBV28, the J call TRBJ2-7, with 11 bases matching TRBD1. Germline CDR1 reads MDHEN; CDR2 reads SYDVKM. Losses at the gene ends were 4 bases for V and 5 bases for J; bases not matched to a gene: 10. The CDR3 totals 16 residues. This CDR3 reads CASSSRTGGVVDEQYF. The CDR3 bases are TGTGCCAGCAGTTCGAGGACAGGGGGCGTGGTGGACGAGCAGTACTTC.

The V call is TRBV2, the J call TRBJ2-2; possibly TRBD1 for D (6 bases). V lost 8 bases, J lost 2 bases, and 12 bases lay in between. The CDR3 is made up of 14 amino acids. Germline lookup yields CDR1 SNHLY and CDR2 FYNNEI. CDR3 in DNA: TGTGCCAGCCTTCTAGGGACAAACACCGGGGAGCTGTTTTTT. Translated: CASLLGTNTGELFF.

The rearrangement uses TRBV7-8 and TRBJ2-5, with 8 bases lining up with TRBD2. CDR1 is SGHVS and CDR2 is FQNEAQ in the germline V gene. The ends lost 5 bases at V and 2 bases at J; junction bases unmatched: 4. This CDR3 is built from 14 residues. The chain's CDR3 is CASSPTSGQETQYF. CDR3 sequence (DNA): TGTGCCAGCAGCCCAACTAGCGGACAAGAGACCCAGTACTTC.

The chain joins TRBV5-4 to TRBJ1-1, with no clear D. Germline-derived CDR1 and CDR2 are SGHNT and YYREEE (reference sequence). V gave up 4 bases and J gave up 5 bases, with 18 bases separating them. This CDR3 spans 15 amino acids. The CDR3 region has the DNA TGTGCCAGCAGCCTCCCGGGAAACGCGGCGACTGAAGCTTTCTTT. It encodes CASSLPGNAATEAFF.